This TCR beta chain was documented in a study of shared clonotypes between healthy human individuals. Adult donors, all healthy and HIV-negative, had no recent acute infections or vaccinations. Among the donors, all were Caucasian adults who lived in Nashville, Tennessee. An even split of each subset's genomic DNA across several immunoSEQ plates was performed. Authors' analysis steps: Filtering differed for immunoSEQ, which gave only junction sequences without quality scores. TCRdb's copy holds only in-frame clones and misses some; the assay was immunoSEQ multiplex PCR. That table gives V, J and clone size, and the DNA gave D and trimming. The table lists about 490,000 clones, 70% to 80% of them singletons. This CDR3 comprises 14 residues. The trim removed 6 bases at V and 5 bases at J, leaving 10 bases unmatched. Per germline, CDR1 ENHRY and CDR2 SYGVKD.

The clonotype comes from a middle-aged woman in good health. Some clones in this sample may be carry-over from other donors' samples. The sample comprised PBMCs. The chain carries TRBV10-3 and TRBJ2-7; TRBD1 agrees at 7 bases. The CDR3 region has the DNA TGTGCCATCAGCGGCGGGCAGGGGGTCGACGAGCAGTACTTC. As protein: CAISGGQGVDEQYF.